One T cell receptor (beta chain) is described in this entry. Study members were between about 18 and 100 years old and lived in approximately 25 US regions. Donors were grouped by their self-reported clinical history. Trimming removed 4 bases at V and 2 bases at J, with 7 bases between. The germline V gene has CDR1 SGHRS and CDR2 YFSETQ. The CDR3 is 13 residues long. This sample stems from a study of blood T cell repertoires in COVID-19. Study at large: Nucleic acid was either cDNA or gDNA, and it came from T cells, B-cell-depleted T cells, or PBMCs.

The table came from immunoSEQ multiplex PCR; TCRdb's copy has only in-frame clones and leaves some out. Of about 200,000 clones listed, 89% are singletons. Sequenced material: PBMCs or T cells enriched from blood (not recorded which). This TCR was sampled from a woman in her 40s with acute COVID-19. The chain employs TRBV5-1 and TRBJ1-5; tentative D call: TRBD1 (5 bases). In nucleotides, the CDR3 is TGCGCCAGCAGCCCCAGGGGCAATCAGCCCCAGCATTTT. Its protein product is CASSPRGNQPQHF.